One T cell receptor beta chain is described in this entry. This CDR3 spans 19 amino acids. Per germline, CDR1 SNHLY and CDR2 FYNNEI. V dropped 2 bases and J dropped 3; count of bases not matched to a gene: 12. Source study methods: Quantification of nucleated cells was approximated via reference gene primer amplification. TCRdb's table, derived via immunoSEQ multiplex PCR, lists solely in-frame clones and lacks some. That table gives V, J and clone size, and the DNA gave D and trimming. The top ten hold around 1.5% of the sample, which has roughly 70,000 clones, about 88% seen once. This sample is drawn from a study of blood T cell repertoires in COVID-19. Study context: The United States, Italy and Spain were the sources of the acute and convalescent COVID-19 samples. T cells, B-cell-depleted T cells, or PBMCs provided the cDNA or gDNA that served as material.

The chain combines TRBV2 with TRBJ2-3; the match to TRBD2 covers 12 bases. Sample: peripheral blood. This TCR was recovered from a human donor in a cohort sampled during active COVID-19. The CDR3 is CASSEPVLAGGLYTDTQYF. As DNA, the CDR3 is TGTGCCAGCAGTGAACCAGTACTAGCGGGAGGCCTGTATACAGATACGCAGTATTTT.